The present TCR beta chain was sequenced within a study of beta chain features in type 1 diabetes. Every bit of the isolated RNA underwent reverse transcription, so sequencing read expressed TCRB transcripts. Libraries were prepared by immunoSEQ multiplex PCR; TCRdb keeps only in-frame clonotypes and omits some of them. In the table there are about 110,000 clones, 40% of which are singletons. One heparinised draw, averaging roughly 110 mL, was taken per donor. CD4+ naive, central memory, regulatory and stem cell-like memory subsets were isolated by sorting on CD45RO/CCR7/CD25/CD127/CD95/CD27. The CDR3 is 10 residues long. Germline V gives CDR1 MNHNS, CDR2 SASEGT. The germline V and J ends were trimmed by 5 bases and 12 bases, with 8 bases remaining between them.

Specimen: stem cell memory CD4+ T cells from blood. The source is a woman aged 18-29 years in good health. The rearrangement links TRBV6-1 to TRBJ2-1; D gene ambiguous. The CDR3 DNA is TGTGCCAGCAGTCACCAGTGGCAGTTCTTC. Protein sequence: CASSHQWQFF.